The clone carrying this T cell receptor (beta chain) appeared a few times. This sample was taken from a study of patients and donors after allogeneic stem cell transplantation. Each CDR3 protein gets one entry after TCRdb re-called the RT-PCR reads with MiXCR. The sample includes 150,000 or so distinct CDR3 sequences, 20% to 25% of them seen just once. The CDR3 length is 12 residues. The germline V gene encodes CDR1 PRHDT and CDR2 FYEKMQ (reference sequence). V was cut by 5 bases and J by 12 bases, with 16 bases left in between. The source of this sequence is a human donor who was either an allogeneic HSCT recipient or a stem cell or donor lymphocyte infusion donor (not recorded which). It is not recorded whose cells these are; they may come from a transplant donor. The sequenced sample consisted of blood, either unsorted or a sorted T cell fraction (not recorded which). The chain uses TRBV13 and TRBJ1-1; D not resolved. The CDR3 sequence: CASSLPGREPFF. The CDR3 nucleotides read TGTGCCAGCAGCCTCCCCGGGAGGGAGCCTTTCTTT.